The entry below describes one T cell receptor beta chain. Antigen unknown. Using immunoSEQ multiplex PCR, the repertoire was profiled, and TCRdb retains in-frame clones only, with some absent. There are about 36,000 clones in the sample; just under 85% occur only once, and about 7.8% lies in the top ten. The sample originates from a study of glioma-infiltrating T cells after dendritic cell vaccination. Study background: Dendritic cell vaccination trial patients had either newly diagnosed or recurrent glioblastoma. Three intradermal dendritic cell vaccine injections were given every two weeks.

Germline V gives CDR1 LNHDA, CDR2 SQIVND (reference sequence). The junction had 9 bases not matched to a gene; V was cut back by 10 bases and J by 3 bases. The CDR3 is made up of 14 amino acids. Overall study findings and caveats: Estimated pretreatment TIL content predicted outcome after dendritic cell vaccination.

The receptor was isolated from a human donor with glioblastoma. The chain links TRBV19 to TRBJ1-5; 7 positions match TRBD1. Sample: blood, taken before dendritic cell vaccination. In DNA, the CDR3 is TGTGCCACCGAAGGGGGACAGATCAATCAGCCCCAGCATTTT. Its translation is CATEGGQINQPQHF.